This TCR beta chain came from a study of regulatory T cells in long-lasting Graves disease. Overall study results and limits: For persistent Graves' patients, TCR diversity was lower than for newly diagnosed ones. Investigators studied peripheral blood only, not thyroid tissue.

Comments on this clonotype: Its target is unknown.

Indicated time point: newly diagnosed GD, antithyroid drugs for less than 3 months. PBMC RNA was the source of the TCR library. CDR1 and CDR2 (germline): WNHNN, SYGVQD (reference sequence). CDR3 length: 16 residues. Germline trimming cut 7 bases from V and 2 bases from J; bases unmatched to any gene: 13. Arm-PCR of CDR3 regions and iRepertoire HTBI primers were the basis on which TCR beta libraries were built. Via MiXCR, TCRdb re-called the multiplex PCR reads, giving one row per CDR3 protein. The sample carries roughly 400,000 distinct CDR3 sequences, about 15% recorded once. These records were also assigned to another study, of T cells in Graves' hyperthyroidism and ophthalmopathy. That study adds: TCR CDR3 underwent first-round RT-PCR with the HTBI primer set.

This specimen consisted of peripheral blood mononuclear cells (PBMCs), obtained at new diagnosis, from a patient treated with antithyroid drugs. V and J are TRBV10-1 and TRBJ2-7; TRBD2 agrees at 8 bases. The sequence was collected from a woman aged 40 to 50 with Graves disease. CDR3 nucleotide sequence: TGCGCCAGCAAGTGGGAAACGGGAGGGCTTCCCTACGAGCAGTACTTC. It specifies CASKWETGGLPYEQYF.